The 8 T cell receptor beta chains given below trace back to one sample, sequenced in a study of CD8 T cells in Susac syndrome. When the RNA was reverse transcribed, random hexamers were used with an input of about 0.5 to 1 ug. TCRdb reprocessed the immunoSEQ multiplex PCR reads with MiXCR, giving one entry per CDR3 protein. The sample yields approximately 300,000 distinct CDR3 sequences, approximately 91% seen once. The specimen was CD8+ T cells from PBMCs. These receptor sequences come from a human donor with multiple sclerosis.

The rearrangement joins TRBV3-1 to TRBJ2-7; maybe TRBD2 (5 bases). This CDR3 spans 14 amino acids. V lost 4 bases to trimming and J lost 2 bases, with 12 bases between them. Germline CDR1 LGHDT, CDR2 YNNKEL (reference sequence). The CDR3 coding sequence is TGTGCCAGCAGCCCCCGACTATTTCCCTACGAGCAGTACTTC. Protein sequence: CASSPRLFPYEQYF.

The V and J genes are TRBV5-1 and TRBJ2-3; 10 bases are shared with TRBD2. After removal of 4 bases from V and 4 bases from J, the junction contained 9 bases not matched to a gene. The germline V gene encodes CDR1 SGHRS and CDR2 YFSETQ. This CDR3 region has 16 residues. CDR3 in amino acids: CASSPALAGVSDTQYF. The CDR3 bases are TGCGCCAGCAGCCCCGCCCTAGCGGGAGTATCAGATACGCAGTATTTT.

The V gene is TRBV7-8, the J gene TRBJ2-2; the D call may be TRBD1 or TRBD2 (7 bases each). Germline CDR1 and CDR2: SGHVS and FQNEAQ. This CDR3 region has 17 residues. Trimming took 0 bases from V and 6 from J, leaving 17 bases between them. CDR3 coding DNA: TGTGCCAGCAGCTTAGCCCTGGGGGAGGGGGCGGCCGGGGAGCTGTTTTTT. Translated, it gives CASSLALGEGAAGELFF.

This clonotype has only one observation. The genes are TRBV20-1 and TRBJ1-2, with a tentative D call TRBD1 (6 bases). This CDR3 region has 13 residues. The V gene lost 0 bases and the J gene lost 5 bases, with 10 bases spanning the gap. Germline V gene lookup returns CDR1 DFQATT and CDR2 SNEGSKA (reference sequence). CDR3 region: CSARETGAYGYTF. For the CDR3, the DNA is TGCAGTGCTAGAGAGACGGGGGCGTATGGCTACACCTTC.

The J gene is TRBJ2-7, the V gene TRBV19; maybe TRBD1 (6 bases). Per the germline V gene, CDR1 is LNHDA and CDR2 is SQIVND (reference sequence). The CDR3 consists of 13 residues. V lost 4 bases to trimming and J lost 5 bases, with 12 bases between them. The CDR3 reads CASSTTGNHEQYF. As DNA, the CDR3 is TGTGCCAGTAGTACTACAGGGAACCACGAGCAGTACTTC.

The chain joins TRBV28 to TRBJ2-1; D uncertain. The CDR3 is made up of 15 amino acids. V shed 5 bases and J shed 0 bases, with 11 bases lying between them. The germline V gene has CDR1 MDHEN and CDR2 SYDVKM. The CDR3 bases are TGTGCCAGCAGTCCTCCGTTGAGCTCCTACAATGAGCAGTTCTTC. It yields the protein CASSPPLSSYNEQFF.

The V gene is TRBV24-1, the J gene TRBJ1-1; TRBD1 matches at 9 bases. CDR1 is KGHDR and CDR2 is SFDVKD in the germline V gene. The junction had 8 bases not matched to a gene; V was cut back by 7 bases and J by 6 bases. The CDR3 contains 14 residues. The CDR3 here is CATRADTGGSEAFF. CDR3 nucleotides: TGTGCCACCAGAGCTGACACAGGGGGCTCTGAAGCTTTCTTT.

CDR3 bases: TGTGCCATCAGTTCGATCCCGGGACTAGCGGACTACGAGCAGTACTTC. Its translation: CAISSIPGLADYEQYF. The chain recombines TRBV10-3 with TRBJ2-7; 11 bases are shared with TRBD2. This CDR3 is built from 16 residues. The germline V gene has CDR1 ENHRY and CDR2 SYGVKD. J was trimmed by 3 bases and V by 5 bases; bases with no gene match: 9.